This record concerns one TCR beta chain sequence. Its specific antigen is unknown. Within one base of it there is no much larger clone, and no base qualities were kept. This record comes from a study of blood T cell repertoires in COVID-19 (TCRdb year 2020). Concerning the study at large: Samples from collaborators originated in the United States, Italy and Spain and spanned both the acute and convalescent phases of COVID-19. The material from the prospective study consisted of cDNA or gDNA derived from T cells, B-cell-depleted T cells, or PBMCs. The dataset comprised deeply sampled blood TCRbeta repertoires from subjects exposed to, actively infected with, or recovered from COVID-19. The repertoires were released in a freely available public database meant as a resource for research on the immune response to SARS-CoV-2. The samples were drawn from the first 160 participants of the ongoing ImmuneRACE study and from 1,254 subjects provided by 6 global collaborators. A de-identified subject ID, COVID-19 status, age in years and sex were almost always included in the sample metadata. Where HLA class I and class II types were available, the types were taken from metadata supplied by the sample provider, not from assay-based typing.

Study-wide conclusions, independent of this receptor: Clinical and demographic metadata were provided uncurated, with the amount varying by source and participant.

CDR1 and CDR2 (SGHAT, FQNNGV) derive from the germline V gene. V lost 3 bases and J lost 6 bases; the stretch between them is 8 bases long. Spanning cysteine to phenylalanine, the CDR3 consists of 13 amino acids. Here the CDR3 DNA is all that survives: 39 bases in frame from base 1. Collaborating institutions collected whole blood in K2EDTA tubes following their own protocols. For TCRbeta analysis, collaborator samples were shipped as frozen whole blood, as isolated PBMCs, or as DNA extracted from either sample type. TCRbeta CDR3 regions were amplified from genomic DNA using the immunoSEQ Assay, a bias-controlled multiplex PCR. The published analysis was carried out like this. The number of nucleated cells in each sample was estimated by amplification of reference gene primers within the assay. To quantify the absolute abundance of each unique TCRbeta CDR3 rearrangement, sequence reads were collapsed and filtered. Productive Simpson clonality was computed per sample as the square root of Simpson's diversity index over productive rearrangements. TCRdb took this table from immuneACCESS and kept in-frame rearrangements with V and J called. Such tables lack part of the clones; where checked against another copy, unresolved V genes explain under half of the gap, and the rest is unexplained. V and J calls and clone size are as listed in that table; D and trimming were resolved from the DNA. The sample table lists tens of thousands of clones, nearly 90% of them with a count of one. Jointly, the top ten make up 3.9% of the sample.

The sequence derives from a man in his 70s with acute or convalescent COVID-19. The sample taken for sequencing was peripheral blood. The rearrangement joined TRBV11-2 to TRBJ2-2, and TRBD2 may be the D gene, going by 6 matching bases. This receptor has the CDR3 CASSLGEAGELFF. The nucleotides read TGTGCCAGCAGCTTGGGGGAGGCCGGGGAGCTGTTTTTT.